This paragraph reports one T cell receptor (beta chain). Its antigen is not identified. A junction boundary mismatches the germline segment, possibly from a read error. The investigators made TCR beta cDNA from approximately 510 ng total RNA, using a constant-region primer. Slightly modified ARM-PCR served as the procedure for the TCR beta libraries. These libraries came from three rounds of nested multiplex PCR. TRBV1-TRBV30 forward primers and a C-beta reverse primer were used in the first two PCR rounds, which each ran for 10 cycles. A single record per CDR3 protein comes from TCRdb applying MiXCR to the multiplex PCR reads. This sample yields fewer than 350,000 distinct CDR3 sequences, of which approximately 65% are seen a single time; 5% to 6.5% belongs to the top ten. This CDR3 has 13 amino acids. Germline assignment: CDR1 MDHEN and CDR2 SYDVKM. The source of the sample is a study of tumor-infiltrating lymphocytes in primary liver carcinoma.

The blood RNA (from unsorted whole blood) was obtained, and germline DNA was also extracted. Findings and limits, study-wide: Tumor top-250-clone fraction significantly exceeded that of blood (p = 0.039). Bulk unsorted sampling precluded comparing CD4+ and CD8+ repertoires. Paired tumor-adjacent and tumor-blood samples overlapped less than tumor region pairs did.

The origin of this receptor is a man between 35 and 55 years old with primary liver carcinoma and hepatitis B virus infection. The chain employs TRBV28 and TRBJ1-1, with D tentatively TRBD1 (6 bases). The sample consisted of peripheral blood. The CDR3 DNA follows: TGTGCCAGTAGTTTGACAGGCCTCGCTGAAGCTTTCTTT. Its translation: CASSLTGLAEAFF. The full variable domain, its missing parts supplied by reference TRBV28 and TRBJ1-1, is DVKVTQSSRYLVKRTGEKVFLECVQDMDHENMFWYRQDPGLGLRLIYFSYDVKMKEKGDIPEGYSVSREKKERFSLILESASTNQTSMYLCASSLTGLAEAFFGQGTRLTVV.